Listed here is a single T cell receptor (beta chain). The sample originates from a study of Ad26.COV2.S vaccination and SARS-CoV-2 variants. Specified treatment: 19 received Ad26.COV2.S at low or high dose, single or two shots; 5 received placebo; per-sample allocation not given. Vaccine and placebo recipients were sampled on day 63 after the first injection. After removal of 10 bases from V and 4 bases from J, the junction contained 7 bases not matched to a gene. The CDR3 totals 13 residues. Germline loops: CDR1 LNHDA, CDR2 SQIVND (reference sequence). TCRdb keeps only in-frame clones here, not all; method: immunoSEQ multiplex PCR. The sample lists about 280,000 clones, more than 70% occurring once.

The sequence was obtained from a person between 18 and 60 years old who received the Ad26.COV2.S COVID-19 vaccine or a placebo. This specimen consisted of peripheral blood, obtained in a trial of Ad26.COV2.S vaccine versus placebo. The rearrangement uses TRBV19 and TRBJ2-7; 10 nucleotides match TRBD2. The chain's CDR3 is CATRVAGGYEQYF. The CDR3 nucleotides are TGTGCCACCCGGGTAGCGGGAGGATACGAGCAGTACTTC.